This T cell receptor beta chain originates from a study of T cells in Graves' hyperthyroidism and ophthalmopathy. Study-level background: Peripheral blood samples were taken at initial diagnosis, prior to any treatment.

Study observations and caveats: Most thyroid-expanded clonotypes above 0.001 were also found in blood. A model built on 13 V-J features separated ophthalmopathy from stable hyperthyroidism.

Germline V lookup: CDR1 PRHDT, CDR2 FYEKMQ (reference sequence). Trimming cost V 5 bases and J 0 bases; bases outside gene matches: 2. The CDR3 runs 14 residues. In regard to this clonotype: Its antigen is not known.

Fresh peripheral blood, around 9.3 ml, was the source of the PBMCs. The investigators amplified TCR beta CDR3 regions from RNA transcripts. TCR CDR3 underwent first-round RT-PCR with the HTBI primer set. TCRdb processed the multiplex PCR reads anew with MiXCR; each CDR3 protein has one entry. The sample yields about 110,000 distinct CDR3 sequences, 16% seen once. The chain recombines TRBV13 with TRBJ2-7; the match to TRBD1 covers 9 bases. What was sequenced was blood. This TCR derives from a woman aged 45-65 years with Graves' hyperthyroidism. CDR3 residues: CASSRTGASYEQYF. The CDR3 nucleotides read TGTGCCAGCAGCCGGACAGGGGCCTCCTACGAGCAGTACTTC. Full variable domain (missing parts from reference TRBV13 and TRBJ2-7): AAGVIQSPRHLIKEKRETATLKCYPIPRHDTVYWYQQGPGQDPQFLISFYEKMQSDKGSIPDRFSAQQFSDYHSELNMSSLELGDSALYFCASSRTGASYEQYFGPGTRLTVT.